This T cell receptor beta chain emerged from a study of breast tumors, draining lymph nodes, adjacent tissues. Samples came from axillary lymph nodes draining the breast cancer. MiXCR was run by TCRdb on the multiplex PCR reads, yielding one entry per CDR3 protein. The table records hundreds of thousands of distinct CDR3 sequences, 32% of them present only once. Per the germline V gene, CDR1 is MNHEY and CDR2 is SVGAGI. The CDR3 is 17 residues long. The V segment lost 6 bases and the J segment 2 bases; nucleotides outside the gene matches: 14. Details on this clonotype: The antigen is undetermined.

Study-wide results and caveats: Tumor repertoires ranked between lymph nodes and nontumor tissue in diversity, with V and J gene preferences.

This sequence joins TRBV6-5 and TRBJ2-7; 9 positions match TRBD2. The sequence was obtained from a female donor with breast cancer. Some clones in this sample may be carry-over from other donors' samples. Sample: axillary lymph node tissue. CDR3 DNA: TGTGCCAGCAGCTCCCGACTGAGTAGCGGGAGCCCCTACGAGCAGTACTTC. It specifies CASSSRLSSGSPYEQYF.